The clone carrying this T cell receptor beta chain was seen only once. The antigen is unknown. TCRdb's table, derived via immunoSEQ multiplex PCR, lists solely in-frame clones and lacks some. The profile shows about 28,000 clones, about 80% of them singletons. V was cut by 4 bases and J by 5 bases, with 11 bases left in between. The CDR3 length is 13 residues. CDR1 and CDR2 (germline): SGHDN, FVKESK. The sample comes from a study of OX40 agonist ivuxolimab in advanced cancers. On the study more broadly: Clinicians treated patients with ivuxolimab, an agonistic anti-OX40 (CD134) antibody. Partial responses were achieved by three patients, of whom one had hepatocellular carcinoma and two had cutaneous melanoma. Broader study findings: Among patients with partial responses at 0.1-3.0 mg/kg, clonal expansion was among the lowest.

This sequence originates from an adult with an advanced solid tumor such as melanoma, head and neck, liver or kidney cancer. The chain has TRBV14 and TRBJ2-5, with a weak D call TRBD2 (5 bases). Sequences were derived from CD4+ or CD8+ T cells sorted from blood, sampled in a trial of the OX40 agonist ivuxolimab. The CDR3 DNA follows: TGTGCCAGCAGCCCGTACGGGGTGGAGACCCAGTACTTC. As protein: CASSPYGVETQYF. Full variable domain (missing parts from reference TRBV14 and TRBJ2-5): EAGVTQFPSHSVIEKGQTVTLRCDPISGHDNLYWYRRVMGKEIKFLLHFVKESKQDESGMPNNRFLAERTGGTYSTLKVQPAELEDSGVYFCASSPYGVETQYFGPGTRLLVL.